This TCR beta chain was documented in a study of radiotherapy plus CTLA-4 blockade in lung cancer. Study-wide context: Disease control was seen in approximately 31% of patients, objective responses in 15% to 20%.

People whose metastatic non-small-cell lung cancer was chemo-refractory got focal radiation along with CTLA-4 blockade by ipilimumab. General study results and limits: Clones derived from tumor TCRs expanded in blood after radiotherapy plus ipilimumab. Interferon-beta, together with early blood T cell clone dynamics, reportedly best predicted response.

Of note for this clone: Its specificity is not known.

The ends were cut back, 4 bases at V and 0 bases at J, with 5 bases in the middle. Germline CDR1 SGHDT, CDR2 YYEEEE. The CDR3 runs 14 residues. Profiling relied on immunoSEQ multiplex PCR, and the TCRdb table lists in-frame clones only, not all of them. The data hold roughly 130,000 clones, with around 90% observed a single time. The sequence derives from a human donor with non-small cell lung cancer that progressed on radiotherapy plus ipilimumab. The sequencing here drew on peripheral blood, taken from a patient treated with radiotherapy plus ipilimumab. This sequence joins TRBV5-6 and TRBJ2-6, with unresolved D. This CDR3 is CASSPSSGANVLTF. The CDR3 DNA sequence: TGTGCCAGCAGCCCAAGCTCTGGGGCCAACGTCCTGACTTTC. Based on the CDR3 plus reference TRBV5-6 and TRBJ2-6, the full variable domain is DAGVTQSPTHLIKTRGQQVTLRCSPKSGHDTVSWYQQALGQGPQFIFQYYEEEERQRGNFPDRFSGHQFPNYSSELNVNALLLGDSALYLCASSPSSGANVLTFGAGSRLTVL.